The entry below gives a single TCR beta chain sequence along with its context. Its antigen remains undetermined. Base qualities were left out, and no much larger clone turns up one base away. These data are taken from a study of cytomegalovirus exposure and HLA in healthy donors (dated by TCRdb to 2016 to 2017). Broadly, across the study: In an earlier analysis of 450 to 750 of the donors, 250 to 350 Gb of sequence data and 90 million to 130 million unique TCR beta sequences from 150 million to 200 million T cells were reported. Among the approximately 400 genotyped donors, more than 70% belonged to the genetic ancestry cluster associated with self-reported Caucasian donors. Using immunosequencing, the study profiled T cell repertoires from around 670 subjects and related those repertoires to cytomegalovirus serostatus. HLA typing included class I and class II loci at four-digit resolution. Donor age, sex, ethnicity and CMV serostatus were compiled together with the repertoire data. The later analysis used no new phenotypic data to find candidate immune exposures, relying instead on TCR beta sequences and their occurrence across donors. Across some 400 genotyped donors of the cohort, an average of roughly 250,000 unique TCR beta nucleotide sequences per donor were sequenced, and approximately 17% of those sequences were non-productive. Roughly 300 gigabases of sequencing data and tens of millions of unique TCR sequences made up an early release that covered about 640 HLA-typed donors. Besides the first cohort of around 670 subjects, a separate validation cohort made up of 95 to 150 different subjects was used. Because of strong linkage in the cohort, roughly five DR-DQ haplotypes were treated as single units for association and clustering. The number of donors typed differed by locus, with roughly 620-630 for A, B, C, DRB1 and DQB1, approximately 500 for DQA1, about 610 for DPA1, and roughly 450 for DPB1. In a later analysis, previously published TCR beta repertoires from 550 to 700 donors were re-analyzed and high-resolution HLA genotyping was added so that TCR occurrence patterns could be studied. An earlier analysis of more than 450 of the donors used high-throughput TCR beta sequencing to judge whether each TCR beta V gene segment behaved as functional or pseudogenic. A later genetic analysis used genome-wide SNP genotypes for about 65% of the 666 donors, treating that subset as a discovery cohort. The aim of the study was to test whether cataloging public T cell receptors could identify signatures of past pathogen exposure. High-throughput TCR immunosequencing, statistical association of individual TCRs with disease status, and machine learning were combined to predict cytomegalovirus infection status. Every discovery cohort repertoire had been produced on one sequencing platform.

The cohort was made up of approximately 700 healthy bone marrow donors. Cohort members were all nominally healthy when sampled, although unrecorded immune exposures were likely present. The donor tested CMV seropositive and was one of the 289 seropositive cohort members. A peripheral blood sample was collected from each donor, and TCR beta sequencing was performed on peripheral blood mononuclear cells. Genomic DNA was extracted from the blood cell samples with the Qiagen DNeasy Blood Extraction Kit. Library creation used the immunoSEQ multiplex PCR assay. The multiplex PCR relied on a mix of 60 forward primers for TCR Vbeta segments and 13 reverse primers for TCR Jbeta segments. The CDR3 region of rearranged TCR beta genes was amplified from genomic DNA by a multiplex PCR assay. The Illumina HiSeq System was used to sequence the amplified TCR beta libraries as 87-base-pair reads. The paper's data handling went like this. In a later analysis, around 80 million unique TCR beta chains were counted across the approximately 640 repertoires, and around 11 million of these chains were shared by at least two donors. Raw reads were error-corrected and collapsed into unique sequences with a nearest-neighbor algorithm that merged closely related sequences to remove PCR and sequencing errors. CDR3 sequences were aligned to IMGT reference sequences to assign V, D and J gene segments. Each retained sequence needed at least a six-nucleotide match to both a V gene segment and a J gene segment. A rearrangement was called productive if the CDR3 had no stop codons and remained in frame with V and J, and every other rearrangement was called non-productive. CDR3 was defined by IMGT convention, running from the second conserved V-encoded cysteine to the conserved J-encoded phenylalanine. Sequences without an unambiguous match to a single V gene segment were excluded from the earlier analysis of several hundred of the donors. An earlier analysis of fewer than 650 of the donors classified V segments as functional when productive rearrangements were above 56.7% and as segregating when the standard deviation between donors was above 5%. To diagnose cytomegalovirus status from the catalog of TCR beta chain sequences, a statistical classification framework was built. A later analysis assigned V and J genes by comparing TCR nucleotide sequences with IMGT/GENE-DB human TR gene sequences. The TCRdist pipeline was used in a later analysis to assign CDR3 sequences and most-parsimonious VDJ recombination scenarios. A later analysis defined each TCR beta chain by its CDR3 amino acid sequence plus V-gene family, and excluded reads lacking a unique V-gene family. As a way to deal with suspected cross-contamination and a sequencing artifact, a later analysis dropped 640 or so nucleotide sequences that were highly shared and had low generation probability. For each public chain, a later analysis derived a clonal expansion index from normalized ranks of inferred template counts within each repertoire. In a later analysis, generation probabilities were computed with a VDJ recombination model fitted to out-of-frame rearrangements, and the resulting probabilities were checked against IGoR. In a later analysis, hypergeometric tests were used to score TCR-TCR, TCR-HLA and TCR-CMV co-occurrence, with a repertoire-size bias correction applied to TCR pairs. A later analysis estimated false discovery rates by permuting HLA or CMV assignments 20 times. In a later analysis, co-occurring TCRs were grouped with DBSCAN, and TCRdist sequence similarity was added when clustering was performed within HLA-allele-positive subsets. Repertoires with fewer than 30,000 or more than 120,000 public chains were left out of co-occurrence clustering, as were five repertoires with anomalous nucleotide sharing. TCRdb carries this immuneACCESS record with in-frame sequences only. Its versions omit some clonotypes, under half of them owing to an unresolved V gene in the studies checked, with the rest unexplained. The V and J calls and the clone size are those of that table, but D and trimming were determined from the DNA. Present in this sample are about 120,000 clones, approximately 79% of which were seen just once. Of the sample, 5% to 8% falls within the top ten clones.

Study-level results and caveats: Most CMV-associated TCR beta chains appeared to be HLA-restricted in a later analysis, and the HLA associations seemed to be driven largely by CMV exposure. In vitro tests confirmed that a few of the cytomegalovirus-associated TCR beta chains recognize cytomegalovirus antigens. A cluster of highly shared sequence variants was judged likely to be a technical artifact of the sequencing pipeline. The classifier was reported to diagnose cytomegalovirus status with high specificity and sensitivity in both the original and validation cohorts. In an earlier analysis of 587 of the donors, most TCR beta V segments appeared in productive rearrangements about 87% or about 30% of the time, broadly matching IMGT annotations. Specific HLA alleles were associated with 15,000 to 20,000 TCR beta sequences at a false discovery rate of 0.05 in a later analysis. A later analysis reported that several top co-occurrence clusters appeared linked to parvovirus B19, influenza, CMV and Epstein-Barr virus. In the study, about 150 TCR beta chains were listed as associated with cytomegalovirus. The earlier analysis of approximately 560 of the donors excluded some 16 rarely observed V segments, including chromosome 9 orphons, because counts were too low. Sequencing depth was assumed to be roughly uniform across donors in the presence/absence analyses, though that assumption may not hold. In a later analysis, HLA-associated TCR beta chains were found to be more clonally expanded and to have lower generation probabilities than equally common non-associated chains. The authors suggested that the approach could potentially be extended to other disease states and immunological phenotypes. Linkage disequilibrium might explain the correlated functional status among segregating V segments, but an unknown experimental factor could not be ruled out. Because HLA typing was missing for some donors at each locus, association tests included only the typed subset. In a later analysis, TCR association rates were found to vary across HLA loci, with the most associated TCRs seen for DRB1 alleles and the fewest for HLA-C alleles. Immune exposure information for the cohort was limited to CMV serostatus. Compared with the 666-donor mean, donors in an Asian-associated ancestry cluster had fewer N-insertions in productive TCRs, according to a later genetic analysis. When HLA alleles, especially DR and DQ, strongly co-occurred, attributing TCR associations to individual alleles was difficult. Only TCR beta chains were sequenced in this cohort, and the absence of alpha or paired-chain data limited detectable features. Across donors, most TCR sequences were observed very rarely, whereas some public TCRs were present in many individuals. A further reported finding was that TCR beta sequences accurately predicted the HLA-A and HLA-B alleles for most subjects in the first cohort. A later genetic analysis associated a missense DCLRE1C variant with V-gene and J-gene trimming of TCR beta chains, and an independent cohort replicated the association.

What was sequenced was PBMCs. The TCR comes from a man aged 30-40 years in good health and CMV-seropositive.

The CDR3 is CASSKRGLARGTDTQYF. The DNA reads as follows: TGTGCCAGCAGCAAGAGGGGACTAGCCAGGGGCACAGATACGCAGTATTTT. The rearranged segments are TRBV13 and TRBJ2-3; a stretch of 9 junction bases matches TRBD2. From the cysteine through the phenylalanine, the CDR3 covers 17 amino acids. Of the read, only the CDR3 DNA is kept; its 51 bases are in frame from base 1. The germline V gene (reference sequence) sets CDR1 to PRHDT and CDR2 to FYEKMQ. V ends up 5 bases short and J 1 base short, with an unmatched junction base count of 10. The full variable domain, with segments outside the CDR3 supplied by the reference TRBV13 and TRBJ2-3 proteins, appears as AAGVIQSPRHLIKEKRETATLKCYPIPRHDTVYWYQQGPGQDPQFLISFYEKMQSDKGSIPDRFSAQQFSDYHSELNMSSLELGDSALYFCASSKRGLARGTDTQYFGPGTRLTVL.